This T cell receptor (beta chain) emerged from a study of blood T cell repertoires in COVID-19. Study-wide context: COVID-19 samples collected from the United States, Italy and Spain covered acute and convalescent phases. The cDNA or gDNA used as material had been derived from T cells, B-cell-depleted T cells, or PBMCs.

This clone came up a few times. Cohorts were determined from participant-reported clinical history. Original handling: Estimated nucleated cell counts came from reference gene primer amplification. Using immunoSEQ multiplex PCR, the repertoire was profiled, and TCRdb retains in-frame clones only, with some absent. For V, J and clone size, that table is used; D and trimming come from the DNA. In the table there are around 230,000 clones, 85% to 90% of which are singletons. V shed 4 bases and J 3 bases; nucleotides not matched to a gene: 11. Looked up from germline, CDR1 is LGHDT and CDR2 is YNNKEL (reference sequence). The CDR3 contains 16 residues.

The sample consisted of PBMCs or T cells enriched from blood (not recorded which). The chain is built from TRBV3-1 (or the pseudogene TRBV3-2) and TRBJ2-7; the match to TRBD2 covers 8 bases. This TCR was recovered from a woman between 25 and 40 years old with acute COVID-19. CDR3 residues: CASSPQPLAGYYEQYF. The CDR3 DNA follows: TGTGCCAGCAGCCCGCAACCTCTAGCGGGTTACTACGAGCAGTACTTC.